The next 24 T cell receptor beta chains were all read from a single sample in a study of early stage breast cancer tumors. Measured with immunoSEQ multiplex PCR; TCRdb has only the in-frame clones, and not every one. Found here are tens of thousands of clones, 70% to 80% of them singletons; the top ten hold around 6.7%. Sequences were obtained from blood. Receptor source: a person aged 45-65 years with breast cancer.

The chain links TRBV7-6 to TRBJ2-1; 10 nucleotides line up with TRBD2. CDR1 is SGHVS and CDR2 is FNYEAQ in the germline V gene. V lost 0 bases, J lost 7 bases, and 3 bases stayed unmatched. This CDR3 comprises 15 residues. CDR3 coding DNA: TGTGCCAGCAGCTTAGCTAGCGGGAGGTGGAATGAGCAGTTCTTC. Its protein is CASSLASGRWNEQFF.

This chain joins TRBV7-2 and TRBJ2-3, with 8 bases lining up with TRBD2. This CDR3 is 16 amino acids long. Germline V lookup: CDR1 SGHTA, CDR2 FQGNSA. V gave up 3 bases and J gave up 6 bases; unmatched junction bases: 11. The CDR3 DNA sequence: TGTGCCAGCAGCTTTCCGAGAGCGGGAGTATTTGATACGCAGTATTTT. The encoded protein is CASSFPRAGVFDTQYF.

The DNA of the CDR3 is TGTGCCAGCAGTGCAGGTGCGACCTACGAGCAGTACTTC. Translation gives CASSAGATYEQYF. The J gene is TRBJ2-7, the V gene TRBV6-1; D call uncertain. Trimming took off 4 bases at V and 2 bases at J, with 9 bases between the two ends. The CDR3 is 13 amino acids. Germline CDR1 MNHNS, CDR2 SASEGT.

The V call is TRBV7-3, the J call TRBJ2-3; 8 nucleotides align to TRBD2. CDR3 length equals 14 residues. J gave up 5 bases and V 5 bases, and 6 bases lay outside the gene matches. In germline, CDR1 is SGHTA, CDR2 FQGTGA. Here the CDR3 reads CASSPGLEVDTQYF. For the CDR3, the DNA is TGTGCCAGCAGCCCGGGACTAGAGGTAGATACGCAGTATTTT.

V gene TRBV7-2 combines with J gene TRBJ1-5; unclear D gene. The V end lost 4 bases, the J end lost 4 bases, and 8 bases lay between the germline ends. This CDR3 region has 13 residues. Per germline, CDR1 SGHTA and CDR2 FQGNSA. CDR3 sequence reads: CASSYDTNQPQHF. Written as DNA, the CDR3 is TGTGCCAGCAGCTATGACACAAATCAGCCCCAGCATTTT. Complete variable domain (other parts from reference TRBV7-2 and TRBJ1-5): GAGVSQSPSNKVTEKGKDVELRCDPISGHTALYWYRQSLGQGLEFLIYFQGNSAPDKSGLPSDRFSAERTGGSVSTLTIQRTQQEDSAVYLCASSYDTNQPQHFGDGTRLSIL.

The chain recombines TRBV29-1 with TRBJ2-5; no firm D call. The germline V gene has CDR1 SQVTM and CDR2 ANQGSEA. The CDR3 has 11 residues. V dropped 4 bases and J dropped 3 bases, with 6 bases sitting between them. In DNA form, the CDR3 reads TGCAGCGTTGCCGAGGAAGAGACCCAGTACTTC. It yields the protein CSVAEEETQYF.

The V call is TRBV6-5, the J call TRBJ1-1; 7 bases line up with TRBD1. Trimming at V came to 2 bases and at J to 1 base, leaving 4 bases not matched to a gene. The CDR3 runs to 15 residues. Germline V gene data show CDR1 as MNHEY and CDR2 as SVGAGI. CDR3 bases: TGTGCCAGCAGTTACCCACGACAGGGGAACACTGAAGCTTTCTTT. This gives the protein CASSYPRQGNTEAFF.

The V and J genes are TRBV7-2 and TRBJ1-3; D possibly corresponds to TRBD1 (5 bases). V lost 1 base and J lost 4, with 11 bases in between. In germline, CDR1 is SGHTA, CDR2 FQGNSA. The CDR3 runs 15 residues. CDR3 nucleotides: TGTGCCAGCAGCTTAGTTTGGACAAGAGGAAACACCATATATTTT. Translation gives CASSLVWTRGNTIYF.

This clone appeared a single time. The chain links TRBV7-2 to TRBJ2-1, with 12 nucleotides matching TRBD2. CDR3 length: 16 residues. Germline V lookup: CDR1 SGHTA, CDR2 FQGNSA. Trimming cost V 3 bases and J 6 bases; bases outside gene matches: 6. CDR3 sequence (DNA): TGTGCCAGCAGCTTGTCCCTGACTAGCGGGAGCAATGAGCAGTTCTTC. Protein product: CASSLSLTSGSNEQFF.

The CDR3 reads CASSEIQKQRGYTF. The CDR3 DNA is TGTGCCAGCAGTGAAATACAGAAACAAAGGGGCTACACCTTC. The J gene is TRBJ1-2, the V gene TRBV2; D gene ambiguous. The CDR3 runs to 14 residues. Looked up from germline, CDR1 is SNHLY and CDR2 is FYNNEI. V dropped 2 bases and J dropped 8 bases, with 15 bases sitting between them.

This clone has only a few counts. The genes are TRBV27 and TRBJ1-1, with D possibly matching TRBD1 (6 bases). The V gene's germline CDR1 is MNHEY and CDR2 SMNVEV (reference sequence). Trimming took off 8 bases at V and 1 base at J, with 11 bases between the two ends. The CDR3 has 13 residues. As DNA, the CDR3 is TGTGCCAGCGGAAGGGGGACGAACACTGAAGCTTTCTTT. Translated: CASGRGTNTEAFF.

In nucleotides, the CDR3 is TGTGCAAGTCGTTCCATCCAACAGGGGGCCTACAATCAGCCCCAGCATTTT. This sequence encodes CASRSIQQGAYNQPQHF. V gene TRBV12-2 combines with J gene TRBJ1-5; TRBD1 reflects the table's D call only, with no check against the DNA. TRBV12-2 is designated a pseudogene. The CDR3 is made up of 17 amino acids.

This clone was counted a single time. The V and J genes are TRBV5-8 and TRBJ1-1, with a possible D match to TRBD1 (5 bases). CDR3 size: 14 residues. CDR1 and CDR2 from the germline V gene are SGHTS and YDEGEE. Trimming left V 4 bases short and J 1 base short, with 11 bases between. CDR3 bases: TGTGCCAGCAGCCGAGGAGGGGAGAACACTGAAGCTTTCTTT. It is translated as CASSRGGENTEAFF.

The V gene is TRBV6-1, the J gene TRBJ1-1, with 7 nucleotides matching TRBD1. With 6 bases clipped from V and 2 bases from J, the junction kept 9 bases outside the gene matches. This CDR3 spans 15 amino acids. The germline CDR1 and CDR2 sequences are MNHNS and SASEGT. CDR3 DNA sequence: TGTGCCAGCAGGGGACAGACCGCAATCAACACTGAAGCTTTCTTT. Translation gives CASRGQTAINTEAFF.

This clone has a handful of counts. V and J are TRBV7-9 and TRBJ1-2; D may be TRBD1 (6 bases). The CDR3 is 13 residues long. V lost 3 bases, J lost 8 bases, and 13 bases lay in between. Per germline, CDR1 SEHNR and CDR2 FQNEAQ (reference sequence). CDR3 in amino acids: CASSLDSLAGYTF. As DNA, the CDR3 is TGTGCCAGCAGCTTGGACAGCCTGGCCGGCTACACCTTC.

This chain joins TRBV28 and TRBJ2-2; 8 nucleotides match TRBD1. Trimming cost V 10 bases and J 5 bases; bases outside gene matches: 6. The germline gives CDR1 MDHEN, CDR2 SYDVKM. This CDR3 region has 13 residues. The CDR3 DNA reads TGTGCCACAAGACAGGGGATAACCGGGGAGCTGTTTTTT. Translated: CATRQGITGELFF.

This clone was counted only a few times. V usage is TRBV7-2 and J usage is TRBJ1-5; D not resolved. Germline CDR1 SGHTA, CDR2 FQGNSA. CDR3 length: 14 amino acids. Trimming took 4 bases from V and 0 from J, leaving 7 bases between them. CDR3 DNA: TGTGCCAGCAGCTGGCAGAATAGCAATCAGCCCCAGCATTTT. Its protein product is CASSWQNSNQPQHF.

The sample holds one count of this clone. This chain connects TRBV5-8 to TRBJ2-7; weak D call: TRBD1 (6 bases). From germline, CDR1 is SGHTS and CDR2 YDEGEE. The length of the CDR3 is 15 residues. The germline V and J ends were trimmed by 4 bases and 4 bases, with 18 bases remaining between them. The CDR3 is CASSGPITQGYEQYV. The CDR3 DNA sequence: TGTGCCAGCAGCGGGCCCATAACACAGGGTTACGAGCAGTACGTC.

This chain connects TRBV5-5 to TRBJ2-7; D is possibly TRBD2 (7 bases). This CDR3 spans 14 amino acids. Trimming removed 4 bases from V and 2 bases from J, with 13 bases in between. Germline CDR1 reads SGHKS; CDR2 reads YYEKEE (reference sequence). The CDR3, as DNA: TGTGCCAGCAGCCCGGCGGGGGACACCTACGAGCAGTACGTC. This sequence encodes CASSPAGDTYEQYV.

This clone was counted a single time. V gene TRBV25-1 combines with J gene TRBJ2-5, with D maybe TRBD2 (5 bases). This CDR3 is built from 14 residues. V lost 7 bases and J lost 7, with 19 bases in between. Germline CDR1 MGHDK, CDR2 SYGVNS. CDR3 bases: TGTGCCAGCATCCCCAGAGATTCGGCGGGGACCCAGTACTTC. Translation: CASIPRDSAGTQYF.

V usage is TRBV10-3 and J usage is TRBJ1-2; 9 positions agree with TRBD1. CDR1 is ENHRY and CDR2 is SYGVKD in the germline V gene. The CDR3 consists of 15 residues. V was clipped by 6 bases and J by 1 base; unmatched bases: 6. The chain's CDR3 is CAIRPRDRVNYGYTF. DNA of the CDR3: TGTGCCATCAGACCCCGGGACAGGGTTAACTATGGCTACACCTTC.

V gene TRBV7-2 combines with J gene TRBJ2-5; D may be TRBD2 (5 bases). This CDR3 comprises 16 residues. Germline V gene data show CDR1 as SGHTA and CDR2 as FQGNSA. The V end was cut by 0 bases, the J end by 5 bases, with 16 bases between. The CDR3 region has the DNA TGTGCCAGCAGCTTAGCTTCTAGCACCCACTGGGAGACCCAGTACTTC. Its translation is CASSLASSTHWETQYF.

The CDR3 spells CASSGLINSNQPQHF. CDR3 sequence (DNA): TGTGCCAGCAGTGGACTTATAAATAGCAATCAGCCCCAGCATTTT. This chain joins TRBV6-1 and TRBJ1-5; D ambiguous. The CDR3 is 15 residues long. Trimming took 4 bases from V and 0 from J, leaving 10 bases between them. Germline V gene sequence: CDR1 MNHNS, CDR2 SASEGT.

CDR3 region: CSATRVAGGFNEQYF. CDR3 DNA sequence: TGCAGCGCCACGAGGGTGGCGGGAGGCTTCAACGAGCAGTACTTC. This rearrangement joins TRBV29-1 to TRBJ2-7; 8 bases agree with TRBD2. Germline V gives CDR1 SQVTM, CDR2 ANQGSEA. The CDR3 has 15 amino acids. Losses at the gene ends were 7 bases for V and 5 bases for J; bases not matched to a gene: 16.